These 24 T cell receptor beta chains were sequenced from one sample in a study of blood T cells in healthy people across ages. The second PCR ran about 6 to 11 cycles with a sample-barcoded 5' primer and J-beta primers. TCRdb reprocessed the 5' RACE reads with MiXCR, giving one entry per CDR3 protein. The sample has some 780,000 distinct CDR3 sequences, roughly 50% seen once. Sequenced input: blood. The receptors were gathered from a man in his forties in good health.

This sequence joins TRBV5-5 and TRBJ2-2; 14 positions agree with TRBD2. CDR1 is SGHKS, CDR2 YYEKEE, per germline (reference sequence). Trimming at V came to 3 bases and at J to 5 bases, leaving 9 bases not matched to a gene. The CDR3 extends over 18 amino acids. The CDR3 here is CASSSTGTSGSGTGELFF. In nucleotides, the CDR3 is TGTGCCAGCAGCTCGACAGGGACTAGCGGGAGCGGAACCGGGGAGCTGTTTTTT.

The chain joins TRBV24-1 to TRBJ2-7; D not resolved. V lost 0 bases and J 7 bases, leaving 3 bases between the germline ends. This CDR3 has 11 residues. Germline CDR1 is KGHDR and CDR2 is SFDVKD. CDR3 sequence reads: CATSDLYEQYF. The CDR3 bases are TGTGCCACCAGTGATTTGTATGAGCAGTACTTC.

This chain's CDR3 is CASSSSRTRPYEQYF. The DNA of the CDR3 is TGTGCCAGCAGCTCTTCACGTACCAGGCCCTACGAGCAGTACTTC. The V gene is TRBV7-9, the J gene TRBJ2-4, with D unresolved. Gene TRBJ2-7 matches the end of the DNA better, so the J call may be wrong. CDR1 and CDR2 (germline): SEHNR, FQNEAQ (reference sequence). The CDR3 runs 15 residues.

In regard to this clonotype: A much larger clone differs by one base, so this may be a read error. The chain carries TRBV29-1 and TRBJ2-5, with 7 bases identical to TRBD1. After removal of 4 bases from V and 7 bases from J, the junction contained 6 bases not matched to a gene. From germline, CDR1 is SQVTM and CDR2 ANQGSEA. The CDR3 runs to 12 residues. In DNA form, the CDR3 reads TGCAGCGTTGGCCAGGGGGACACGACCCAGTACTTC. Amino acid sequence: CSVGQGDTTQYF. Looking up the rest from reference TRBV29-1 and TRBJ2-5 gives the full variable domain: SAVISQKPSRDICQRGTSLTIQCQVDSQVTMMFWYRQQPGQSLTLIATANQGSEATYESGFVIDKFPISRPNLTFSTLTVSNMSPEDSSIYLCSVGQGDTTQYFGPGTRLLVL.

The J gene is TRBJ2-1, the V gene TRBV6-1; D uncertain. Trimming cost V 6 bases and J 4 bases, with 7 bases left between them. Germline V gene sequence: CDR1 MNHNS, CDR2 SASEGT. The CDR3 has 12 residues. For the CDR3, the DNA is TGTGCCAGCAGGGCAGTATACAATGAGCAGTTCTTC. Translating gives CASRAVYNEQFF.

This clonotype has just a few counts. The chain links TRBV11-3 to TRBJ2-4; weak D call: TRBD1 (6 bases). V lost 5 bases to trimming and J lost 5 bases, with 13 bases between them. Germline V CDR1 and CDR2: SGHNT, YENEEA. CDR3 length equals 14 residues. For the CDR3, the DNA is TGTGCCAGCAGCGTACAGGGTGCGGAAAACATTCAGTACTTC. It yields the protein CASSVQGAENIQYF.

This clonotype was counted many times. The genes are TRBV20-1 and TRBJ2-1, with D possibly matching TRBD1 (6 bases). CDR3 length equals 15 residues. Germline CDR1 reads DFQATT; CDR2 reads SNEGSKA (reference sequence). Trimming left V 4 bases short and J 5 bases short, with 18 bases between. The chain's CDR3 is CSATQLQGMDNEQFF. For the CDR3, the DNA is TGCAGTGCTACCCAATTACAGGGAATGGACAATGAGCAGTTCTTC.

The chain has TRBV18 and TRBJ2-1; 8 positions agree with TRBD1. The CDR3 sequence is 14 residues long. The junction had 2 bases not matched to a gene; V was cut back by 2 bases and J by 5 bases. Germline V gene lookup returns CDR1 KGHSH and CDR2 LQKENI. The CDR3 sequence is CASSPTTGDNEQFF. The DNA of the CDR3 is TGTGCCAGCTCACCAACGACAGGGGACAATGAGCAGTTCTTC. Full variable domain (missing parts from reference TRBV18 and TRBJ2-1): NAGVMQNPRHLVRRRGQEARLRCSPMKGHSHVYWYRQLPEEGLKFMVYLQKENIIDESGMPKERFSAEFPKEGPSILRIQQVVRGDSAAYFCASSPTTGDNEQFFGPGTRLTVL.

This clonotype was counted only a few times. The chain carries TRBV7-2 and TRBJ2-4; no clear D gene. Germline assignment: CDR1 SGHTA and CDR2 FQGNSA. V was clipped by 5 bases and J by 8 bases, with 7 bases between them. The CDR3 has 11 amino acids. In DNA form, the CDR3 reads TGTGCCAGCAGCCTGAGAGACATTCAGTACTTC. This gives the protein CASSLRDIQYF.

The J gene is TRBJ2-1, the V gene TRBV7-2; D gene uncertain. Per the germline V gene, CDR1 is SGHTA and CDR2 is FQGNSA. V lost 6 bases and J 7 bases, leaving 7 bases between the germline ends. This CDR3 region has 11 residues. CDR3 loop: CASSPSNEQFF. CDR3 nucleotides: TGTGCCAGCAGTCCCTCGAATGAGCAGTTCTTC.

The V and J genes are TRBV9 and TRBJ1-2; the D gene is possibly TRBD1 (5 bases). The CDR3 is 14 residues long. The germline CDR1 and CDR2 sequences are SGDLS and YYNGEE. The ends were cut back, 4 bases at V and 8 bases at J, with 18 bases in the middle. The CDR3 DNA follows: TGTGCCAGCAGCCCCCCGGGACGGTCTACGGGCTACACCTTC. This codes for CASSPPGRSTGYTF.

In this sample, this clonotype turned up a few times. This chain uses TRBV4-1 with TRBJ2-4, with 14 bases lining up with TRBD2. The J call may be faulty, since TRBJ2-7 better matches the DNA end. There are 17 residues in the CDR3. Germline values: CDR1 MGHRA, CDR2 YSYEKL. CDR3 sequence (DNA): TGCGCCAGCAGCCAAGGGACTAGCGGGAGGATGGGCTACGAGCAGTACTTC. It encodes CASSQGTSGRMGYEQYF.

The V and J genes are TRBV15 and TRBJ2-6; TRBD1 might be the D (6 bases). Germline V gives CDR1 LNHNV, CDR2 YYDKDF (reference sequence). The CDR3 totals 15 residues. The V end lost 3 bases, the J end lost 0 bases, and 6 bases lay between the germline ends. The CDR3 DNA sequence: TGTGCCACCAGCAGGACAGGCTCTGGGGCCAACGTCCTGACTTTC. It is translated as CATSRTGSGANVLTF.

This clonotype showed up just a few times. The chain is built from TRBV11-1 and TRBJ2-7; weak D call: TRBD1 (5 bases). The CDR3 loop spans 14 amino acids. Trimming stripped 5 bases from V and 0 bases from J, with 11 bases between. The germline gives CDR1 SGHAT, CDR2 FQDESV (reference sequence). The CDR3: CASSRGDSSYEQYF. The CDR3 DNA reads TGTGCCAGCAGCAGAGGCGACAGCTCCTACGAGCAGTACTTC.

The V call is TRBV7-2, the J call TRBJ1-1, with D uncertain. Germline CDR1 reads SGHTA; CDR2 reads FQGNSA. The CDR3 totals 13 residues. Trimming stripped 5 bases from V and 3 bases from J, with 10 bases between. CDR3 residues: CASSTQRDTEAFF. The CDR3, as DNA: TGTGCCAGCAGCACCCAGCGGGACACTGAAGCTTTCTTT.

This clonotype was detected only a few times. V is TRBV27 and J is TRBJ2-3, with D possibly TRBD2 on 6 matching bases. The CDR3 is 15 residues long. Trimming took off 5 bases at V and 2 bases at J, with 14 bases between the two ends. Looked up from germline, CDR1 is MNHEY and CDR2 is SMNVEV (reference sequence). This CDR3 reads CASSIPGLNTDTQYF. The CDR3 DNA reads TGTGCCAGCAGTATCCCGGGACTTAACACAGATACGCAGTATTTT.

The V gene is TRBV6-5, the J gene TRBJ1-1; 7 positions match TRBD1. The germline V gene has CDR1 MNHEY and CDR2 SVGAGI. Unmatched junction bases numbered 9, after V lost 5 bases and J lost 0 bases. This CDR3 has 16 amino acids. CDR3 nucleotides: TGTGCCAGCAGTCCCCCAGGGACAGTCATGAACACTGAAGCTTTCTTT. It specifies CASSPPGTVMNTEAFF.

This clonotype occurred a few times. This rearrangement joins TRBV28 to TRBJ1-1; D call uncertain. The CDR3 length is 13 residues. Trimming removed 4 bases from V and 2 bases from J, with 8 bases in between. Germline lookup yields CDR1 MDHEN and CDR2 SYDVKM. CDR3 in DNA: TGTGCCAGCAGTTCGGGATCCAACACTGAAGCTTTCTTT. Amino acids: CASSSGSNTEAFF.

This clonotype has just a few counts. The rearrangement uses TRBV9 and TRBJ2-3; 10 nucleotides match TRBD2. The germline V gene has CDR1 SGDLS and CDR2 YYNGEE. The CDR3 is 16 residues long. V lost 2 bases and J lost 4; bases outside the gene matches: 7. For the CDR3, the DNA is TGTGCCAGCAGCGTTTTGCAGCGGGGGGGCCCAGATACGCAGTATTTT. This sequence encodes CASSVLQRGGPDTQYF.

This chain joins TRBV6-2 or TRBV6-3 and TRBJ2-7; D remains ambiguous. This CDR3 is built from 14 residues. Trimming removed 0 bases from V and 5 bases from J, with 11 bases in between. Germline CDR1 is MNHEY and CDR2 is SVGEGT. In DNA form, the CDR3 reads TGTGCCAGCAGTTACTCGATTCCTGTACACGAGCAGTACTTC. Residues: CASSYSIPVHEQYF.

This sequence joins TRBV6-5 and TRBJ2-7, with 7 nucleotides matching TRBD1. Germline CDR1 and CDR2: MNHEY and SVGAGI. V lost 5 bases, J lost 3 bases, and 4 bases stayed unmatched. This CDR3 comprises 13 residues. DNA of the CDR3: TGTGCCAGCAGTACCTACAGGGGCTACGAGCAGTACTTC. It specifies CASSTYRGYEQYF.

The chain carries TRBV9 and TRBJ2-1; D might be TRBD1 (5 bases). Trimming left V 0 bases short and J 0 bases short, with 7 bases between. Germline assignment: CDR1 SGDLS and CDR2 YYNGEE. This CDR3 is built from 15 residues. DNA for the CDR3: TGTGCCAGCAGCGTAGAGGGGAACTCCTACAATGAGCAGTTCTTC. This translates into CASSVEGNSYNEQFF.

The CDR3 here is CASSLRPGLAENEQFF. In nucleotides, the CDR3 is TGTGCCAGCAGCTTGCGGCCGGGACTAGCGGAAAATGAGCAGTTCTTC. The chain employs TRBV7-3 and TRBJ2-1; TRBD2 matches at 11 bases. Trimming removed 3 bases from V and 7 bases from J; junction bases left unmatched: 8. Germline CDR1 reads SGHTA; CDR2 reads FQGTGA. CDR3 length: 16 amino acids.

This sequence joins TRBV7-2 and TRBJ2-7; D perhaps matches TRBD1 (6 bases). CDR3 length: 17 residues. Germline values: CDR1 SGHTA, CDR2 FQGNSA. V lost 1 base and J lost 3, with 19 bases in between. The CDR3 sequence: CASSLEDQGNGLYEQYF. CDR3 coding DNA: TGTGCCAGCAGCTTAGAAGATCAGGGGAATGGGCTCTACGAGCAGTACTTC.